The clone carrying this T cell receptor (beta chain) was counted ten times or more. This sample stems from a study of neurological immune-mediated disorders. One entry per CDR3 protein, called by TCRdb with MiXCR from the 5' RACE reads. The sample lists some 43,000 distinct CDR3 sequences, 2.5% occurring once. CDR3 length: 16 amino acids. Germline values: CDR1 MDHEN, CDR2 SYDVKM. V lost 6 bases to trimming and J lost 0 bases; unmatched junction nucleotides: 9. The sequence derives from a man aged 30 to 39 with multiple sclerosis. Input material: PBMCs. The rearrangement uses TRBV28 and TRBJ2-3; 7 nucleotides match TRBD2. CDR3 sequence: CASSTRGTSSTDTQYF. The CDR3 DNA sequence: TGTGCCAGCAGCACGCGGGGGACCTCTAGCACAGATACGCAGTATTTT.